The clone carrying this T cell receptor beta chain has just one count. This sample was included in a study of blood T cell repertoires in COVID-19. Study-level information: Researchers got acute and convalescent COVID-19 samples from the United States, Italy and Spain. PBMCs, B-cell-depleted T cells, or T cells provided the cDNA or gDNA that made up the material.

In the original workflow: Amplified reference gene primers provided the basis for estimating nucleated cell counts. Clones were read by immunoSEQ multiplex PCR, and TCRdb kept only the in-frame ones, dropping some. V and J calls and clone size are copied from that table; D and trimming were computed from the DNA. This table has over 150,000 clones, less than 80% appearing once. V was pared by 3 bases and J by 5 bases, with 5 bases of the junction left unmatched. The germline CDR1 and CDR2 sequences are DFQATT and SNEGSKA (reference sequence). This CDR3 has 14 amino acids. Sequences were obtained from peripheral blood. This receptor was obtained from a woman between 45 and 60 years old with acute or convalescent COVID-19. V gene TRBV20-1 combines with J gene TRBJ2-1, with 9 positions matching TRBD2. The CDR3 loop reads CSASLAGIDNEQFF. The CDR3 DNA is TGCAGTGCTAGTCTAGCGGGGATCGACAATGAGCAGTTCTTC.